A single T cell receptor (beta chain) is shown here with its context. Which antigen it targets is not known. No much larger clone exists at a distance of one base, and base qualities are not known. Explained via the paper, the time point label denotes: naive CD8 control sorted from an acute-time-point sample. Enrolled in the Montreal Hepatitis C Cohort (HEPCO) in Canada, the donors were people who inject drugs, and these donors were followed every 3 months. Acute primary HCV infection was defined by a positive HCV RNA or antibody test following a negative test within the previous 24 weeks. Surface staining used CD3, CD8 and CD45RO antibodies, with an aqua fixable dye to exclude dead cells. Over 5 subjects who developed chronic infection, defined as HCV RNA positivity at 24 weeks, were also included in the cohort. Once thawed from cryostorage, peripheral blood mononuclear cells underwent negative selection via the MACS CD8+ T cell Isolation Kit to obtain CD8+ T cells. A BD FACSAria II cell sorter was used to sort the cells.

The germline V gene sets CDR1 to SNHLY and CDR2 to FYNNEI. At the junction V is shortened by 6 bases and J by 7 bases, with 18 bases in between. The CDR3 runs 14 residues from the cysteine to the phenylalanine. The read is trimmed to its CDR3 DNA, 42 bases read in frame from base 1. This specimen belongs to a study of CD8 T cells in acute hepatitis C reinfection (dated by TCRdb to the early 2020s). Regarding the study in general: The study profiled the TCRbeta repertoire of CD8+ T cells specific for the HCV NS3-1073 epitope during acute infection and after viral clearance. Several spontaneous resolvers provided paired acute and follow-up samples.

Findings and caveats that apply to the study as a whole: CDR3 sequences shared with other epitopes were rarely observed, and exact matching may have been limited by differing sequencing approaches. Roughly 13 public clonotypes were identified irrespective of outcome, and one of the public clonotypes used V04-02/J02-02. Diversity in the NS3-1073 specific repertoires was high, and no significant differences in diversity emerged among acute resolver, follow-up resolver and acute chronic samples. All groups showed preferential use of the TRBV04 and TRBV06 gene families, a pattern that overrepresentation in the naive pool did not explain. Because bulk sequencing covered only the TCRbeta chain, the alphabeta pairing of public clonotypes could not be determined. NS3-1073 specific cells were too rare to sort in chronically infected subjects, so no follow-up repertoires exist for those subjects.

The FACS-sorted cells had their genomic DNA extracted, and the commercial immunoSEQ service was used to sequence the TCRbeta chains. In the original analysis: ImmunoSEQ Analyzer software v3.0 and R v3.5.1 were used to analyze the repertoire data. Sequences containing stop codons or out-of-frame rearrangements were removed, so only productive rearrangements were analyzed. Simpson diversity, Shannon entropy, CDR3 length and nucleotide addition metrics were supplied by the sequencing provider. Clonotypes were grouped by frequency as dominant, sub-dominant, low or lowest abundance, and most analyses excluded clonotypes below 0.1%. A CDR3 amino acid clonotype was called public when found in at least two subjects at a cumulative frequency of at least 0.5%. TCRdb carries this immuneACCESS record with in-frame sequences only. Its versions omit some clonotypes, under half of them owing to an unresolved V gene in the studies checked, with the rest unexplained. D and trimming were read from the DNA, whereas the V and J calls and clone size are those reported in that table. The sample table contains over 35,000 clones; only one count was recorded for roughly 89% of them. In total, the top ten clones hold less than 0.6% of the sample.

Sample: naive CD8+ T cells from PBMCs. Per the publication, the cell subset or site label means: sorted total naive CD45RO-negative CD8+ T cells. This TCR came from a man aged 30 to 45 with chronic hepatitis C. This chain is built from TRBV2 and TRBJ1-2; the best D guess is TRBD1, with 6 bases matching. The nucleotides are TGTGCCAGCAGGTCGGAAAGGGGGTTGGGTGGCTACACCTTC. This sequence encodes CASRSERGLGGYTF.